This passage covers 16 T cell receptor beta chains from one sample sequenced in a study of cytomegalovirus exposure and HLA in healthy donors. In the PCR, 60 Vbeta and 13 Jbeta primers were used. The protocol was immunoSEQ multiplex PCR, while the TCRdb copy is restricted to in-frame clones and leaves out a portion. The profile shows over 150,000 clones, roughly 77% of them singletons. Sequenced: PBMCs. Receptors originate from a man aged 45-60 years in good health and CMV-seropositive.

This chain uses TRBV29-1 with TRBJ1-2; the D gene is possibly TRBD1 (5 bases). This CDR3 spans 11 amino acids. The germline CDR1 and CDR2 sequences are SQVTM and ANQGSEA. The V and J ends lost 7 bases and 8 bases respectively, with 14 bases between them. The CDR3 DNA follows: TGCAGCGCCGGAGGGGCTGAGGGCTACACCTTC. Its translation: CSAGGAEGYTF. The full variable domain, in which reference TRBV29-1 and TRBJ1-2 provide the parts outside the CDR3, is SAVISQKPSRDICQRGTSLTIQCQVDSQVTMMFWYRQQPGQSLTLIATANQGSEATYESGFVIDKFPISRPNLTFSTLTVSNMSPEDSSIYLCSAGGAEGYTFGSGTRLTVV.

This sequence joins TRBV9 and TRBJ2-2, with 7 bases matching TRBD2. The ends lost 3 bases at V and 4 bases at J; junction bases unmatched: 18. The CDR3 contains 19 residues. Germline CDR1 reads SGDLS; CDR2 reads YYNGEE. The CDR3 here is CASSAHPVGEGMSTGELFF. The CDR3 nucleotides are TGTGCCAGCAGCGCCCATCCCGTGGGGGAGGGGATGAGCACCGGGGAGCTGTTTTTT.

Only a few counts were recorded for this clone. This chain joins TRBV7-8 and TRBJ2-7; 13 bases are a match to TRBD2. The CDR3 is made up of 16 amino acids. Germline assignment: CDR1 SGHVS and CDR2 FQNEAQ. V shed 5 bases and J 4 bases; nucleotides not matched to a gene: 8. The chain's CDR3 is CASSRGLAGNGYEQYF. The CDR3 bases are TGTGCCAGCAGCCGGGGACTAGCGGGGAACGGGTACGAGCAGTACTTC.

This sequence joins TRBV7-9 and TRBJ2-1; TRBD1 matches at 9 bases. The germline CDR1 and CDR2 sequences are SEHNR and FQNEAQ (reference sequence). V was pared by 8 bases and J by 6 bases, with 8 bases of the junction left unmatched. The CDR3 has 14 amino acids. CDR3 DNA sequence: TGTGCCAGCCGCCGGGACAGGGCGTCCAATGAGCAGTTCTTC. Its protein is CASRRDRASNEQFF.

The chain carries TRBV4-3 and TRBJ2-7; perhaps TRBD2 as D (5 bases). Germline V gives CDR1 LGHNA, CDR2 YSLEER. This CDR3 has 15 residues. Deletions cut 1 base from V and 3 bases from J, with 13 bases between. The CDR3 here is CASSQVAAANYEQYF. The CDR3, as DNA: TGCGCCAGCAGCCAAGTGGCAGCGGCTAACTACGAGCAGTACTTC.

The sample holds a few counts of this clone. The V gene is TRBV27, the J gene TRBJ1-1; D unresolved. V was clipped by 4 bases and J by 6 bases, with 15 bases between them. CDR3 length: 14 amino acids. CDR1 is MNHEY, CDR2 SMNVEV, per germline (reference sequence). Here the CDR3 DNA reads TGTGCCAGCAGTTCCAGTCGACAATCCGCTGAAGCTTTCTTT. Amino acid sequence: CASSSSRQSAEAFF.

The CDR3: CASSGTGGVSTEAFF. CDR3 coding DNA: TGTGCCAGTTCCGGGACAGGGGGCGTAAGCACTGAAGCTTTCTTT. This chain joins TRBV9 and TRBJ1-1, with 12 bases lining up with TRBD1. Germline CDR1 and CDR2: SGDLS and YYNGEE. V lost 8 bases to trimming and J lost 4 bases; unmatched junction nucleotides: 9. This CDR3 contains 15 residues.

The rearrangement links TRBV11-1 to TRBJ2-3; unclear D gene. V dropped 0 bases and J dropped 4 bases, with 11 bases sitting between them. The CDR3 has 15 residues. Germline CDR1 is SGHAT and CDR2 is FQDESV (reference sequence). CDR3 coding DNA: TGTGCCAGCAGCTTAGCCTCACACTACCCAGATACGCAGTATTTT. Protein sequence: CASSLASHYPDTQYF. The variable domain in full, completed from reference TRBV11-1 and TRBJ2-3, reads EAEVAQSPRYKITEKSQAVAFWCDPISGHATLYWYRQILGQGPELLVQFQDESVVDDSQLPKDRFSAERLKGVDSTLKIQPAELGDSAMYLCASSLASHYPDTQYFGPGTRLTVL.

The DNA for the CDR3 is TGTGCCAGCAGCTTAGCGACAGGCTCAGGGCAGCCCCAGCATTTT. Encoded protein: CASSLATGSGQPQHF. The chain carries TRBV7-2 and TRBJ1-5, with D possibly TRBD1 on 6 matching bases. Germline-derived CDR1 and CDR2 are SGHTA and FQGNSA. This CDR3 spans 15 amino acids. Deletions cut 0 bases from V and 7 bases from J, with 13 bases between.

The rearrangement uses TRBV27 and TRBJ2-7, with 10 bases matching TRBD1. The CDR3 is 14 amino acids. CDR1 and CDR2 (germline): MNHEY, SMNVEV (reference sequence). V lost 5 bases and J lost 6; bases outside the gene matches: 7. CDR3 loop: CASSPGTGAVEQYF. The CDR3 DNA reads TGTGCCAGCAGTCCCGGGACAGGGGCTGTCGAGCAGTACTTC.

The table lists this clone with a few counts. This sequence joins TRBV7-3 and TRBJ1-1, with 7 positions matching TRBD1. Germline CDR1 reads SGHTA; CDR2 reads FQGTGA. The CDR3 runs to 14 residues. The V gene end was trimmed by 4 bases and the J gene end by 1 base; junction bases not matched to a gene: 3. DNA for the CDR3: TGTGCCAGCAGCTCCGGGACAGCGAACACTGAAGCTTTCTTT. Translated: CASSSGTANTEAFF. Variable domain in full (rest from reference TRBV7-3 and TRBJ1-1): GAGVSQTPSNKVTEKGKYVELRCDPISGHTALYWYRQSLGQGPEFLIYFQGTGAADDSGLPNDRFFAVRPEGSVSTLKIQRTERGDSAVYLCASSSGTANTEAFFGQGTRLTVV.

This sequence joins TRBV16 and TRBJ1-4, with no clear D. CDR3 length: 14 residues. V lost 7 bases and J 6 bases, leaving 15 bases between the germline ends. The germline gives CDR1 KGHSY, CDR2 FQNENV. DNA for the CDR3: TGTGCCAGCACTCGAGGGAGGAATCATGAAAAACTGTTTTTT. Amino acid sequence: CASTRGRNHEKLFF.

This clone was recorded a few times. The chain recombines TRBV7-2 with TRBJ2-2; 8 positions agree with TRBD2. Germline CDR1 and CDR2: SGHTA and FQGNSA. This CDR3 is built from 15 residues. Trimming at V came to 4 bases and at J to 2 bases, leaving 3 bases not matched to a gene. For the CDR3, the DNA is TGTGCCAGCAGCTATAGCGGGGTCAACACCGGGGAGCTGTTTTTT. Its protein is CASSYSGVNTGELFF. Looking up the rest from reference TRBV7-2 and TRBJ2-2 gives the full variable domain: GAGVSQSPSNKVTEKGKDVELRCDPISGHTALYWYRQSLGQGLEFLIYFQGNSAPDKSGLPSDRFSAERTGGSVSTLTIQRTQQEDSAVYLCASSYSGVNTGELFFGEGSRLTVL.

The rearrangement uses TRBV6-1 and TRBJ2-5; TRBD1 agrees at 8 bases. The CDR3 sequence is 13 residues long. The germline CDR1 and CDR2 sequences are MNHNS and SASEGT. The ends lost 6 bases at V and 7 bases at J; junction bases unmatched: 7. CDR3 in amino acids: CASSQGAGGTQYF. CDR3 nucleotides: TGTGCCAGCAGCCAGGGGGCAGGGGGGACCCAGTACTTC.

This chain links TRBV7-2 with TRBJ1-4; 7 bases agree with TRBD1. Germline V gives CDR1 SGHTA, CDR2 FQGNSA. The length of the CDR3 is 16 residues. The J segment lost 4 bases and the V segment lost 5 bases, leaving 10 bases of the junction unmatched. CDR3 sequence (DNA): TGTGCCAGCAGCACAAAAGCAGGGGGTATTAATGAAAAACTGTTTTTT. Residues: CASSTKAGGINEKLFF.

This rearrangement joins TRBV10-3 to TRBJ2-7; no clear D. Trimming removed 4 bases at V and 1 base at J, with 14 bases between. Germline-derived CDR1 and CDR2 are ENHRY and SYGVKD. The CDR3 length is 15 residues. The CDR3 bases are TGTGCCATCAGTGTGGAGTACGCCGGTTCCTACGAGCAGTACTTC. Translated: CAISVEYAGSYEQYF.